This is a list of T cell receptor beta chains from one sample in a study of T cells in Graves' hyperthyroidism and ophthalmopathy. TCRdb re-analysed the multiplex PCR reads in MiXCR, keeping a single row per CDR3 protein. The data contain some 560,000 distinct CDR3 sequences, around 13% of them singletons. Material for sequencing was blood. The receptors were sampled from a middle-aged woman with Graves' hyperthyroidism. The CDR3 runs from the conserved cysteine through the conserved F or W. The D gene is left open where the match is weak. Size tells how often a clone was seen (once, few, many) or the class of an expanded clone, and some rows leave it out.

j_call: TRBJ1-4; d_call: .; clone_size: many; cdr3_length: 16; v_call: TRBV6-5; cdr3_nt: TGTGCCAGCAGTTACGCCCGGACAAATACTAATGAAAAACTGTTTTTT; cdr3_aa: CASSYARTNTNEKLFF
j_call: TRBJ2-2; d_call: .; clone_size: few; cdr3_length: 15; v_call: TRBV5-1; cdr3_nt: TGCGCCAGCAGATCCGGTGTGCAGGGTAGCGGGGAGCTGTTTTTT; cdr3_aa: CASRSGVQGSGELFF
j_call: TRBJ2-1; d_call: TRBD2; clone_size: .; cdr3_length: 15; v_call: TRBV20-1; cdr3_nt: TGCAGTGCTCAAATCCCGGGACTAGCGGGATTTGGGCAGTTCTTC; cdr3_aa: CSAQIPGLAGFGQFF
j_call: TRBJ2-5; d_call: TRBD1; clone_size: many; cdr3_length: 16; v_call: TRBV28; cdr3_nt: TGTGCCAGCAGTTTTAAAAAGACAGGGGTGGTGGAGACCCAGTACTTC; cdr3_aa: CASSFKKTGVVETQYF
j_call: TRBJ2-1; d_call: TRBD1; clone_size: many; cdr3_length: 15; v_call: TRBV5-5; cdr3_nt: TGTGCCAGCAGCCCGCGACAGGGGGTGGACAATGAGCAGTTCTTC; cdr3_aa: CASSPRQGVDNEQFF
j_call: TRBJ1-4; d_call: .; clone_size: few; cdr3_length: 15; v_call: TRBV2; cdr3_nt: TGTGCCAGCAGAGAACGGACCATAGGAGATGAAAAACTGTTTTTT; cdr3_aa: CASRERTIGDEKLFF
j_call: TRBJ2-3; d_call: TRBD2; clone_size: few; cdr3_length: 15; v_call: TRBV5-1; cdr3_nt: TGCGCCAGCACAGCACTAGCGGCGAGCACAGATACGCAGTATTTT; cdr3_aa: CASTALAASTDTQYF
j_call: TRBJ2-5; d_call: .; clone_size: many; cdr3_length: 14; v_call: TRBV24-1; cdr3_nt: TGTGCCACCAGTGATAGCGACTACCAAGAGACCCAGTACTTC; cdr3_aa: CATSDSDYQETQYF
j_call: TRBJ1-2; d_call: TRBD1; clone_size: few; cdr3_length: 15; v_call: TRBV5-1; cdr3_nt: TGCGCCAGCAGCTGGGGTGACAGGGGTAGCTATGGCTACACCTTC; cdr3_aa: CASSWGDRGSYGYTF
j_call: TRBJ2-7; d_call: .; clone_size: .; cdr3_length: 13; v_call: TRBV29-1; cdr3_nt: TGCAGCGCCCAAGGGGGTCAGAAAGGCGAGCAGTACTTC; cdr3_aa: CSAQGGQKGEQYF
j_call: TRBJ2-1; d_call: TRBD1; clone_size: .; cdr3_length: 16; v_call: TRBV5-6; cdr3_nt: TGTGCCAGCAGCGTATCCGGGACAGCCCTTGCGAATGAGCAGTTCTTC; cdr3_aa: CASSVSGTALANEQFF
j_call: TRBJ2-7; d_call: TRBD1; clone_size: many; cdr3_length: 14; v_call: TRBV24-1; cdr3_nt: TGTGCCACCAGTCCCGGGACAGGGTCCTACGAGCAGTACTTC; cdr3_aa: CATSPGTGSYEQYF
j_call: TRBJ2-7; d_call: .; clone_size: many; cdr3_length: 13; v_call: TRBV11-1; cdr3_nt: TGTGCCAGCAGCTTCTCGCAAACCTACGAGCAGTACTTC; cdr3_aa: CASSFSQTYEQYF
j_call: TRBJ2-2; d_call: .; clone_size: many; cdr3_length: 12; v_call: TRBV10-3; cdr3_nt: TGTGCCATTGGACATCACACCGGGGAGCTGTTTTTT; cdr3_aa: CAIGHHTGELFF
j_call: TRBJ2-3; d_call: .; clone_size: few; cdr3_length: 15; v_call: TRBV24-1; cdr3_nt: TGTGCCACCAGTGCCCTGACTAGTGGAACAGATACGCAGTATTTT; cdr3_aa: CATSALTSGTDTQYF
j_call: TRBJ2-3; d_call: .; clone_size: many; cdr3_length: 13; v_call: TRBV5-1; cdr3_nt: TGCGCCAGCAGCTTGGAGCCTACAGATACGCAGTATTTT; cdr3_aa: CASSLEPTDTQYF
j_call: TRBJ1-5; d_call: TRBD1; clone_size: many; cdr3_length: 16; v_call: TRBV20-1; cdr3_nt: TGCAGTGCTAGTAGGGACAGGGGTATCGGCAATCAGCCCCAGCATTTT; cdr3_aa: CSASRDRGIGNQPQHF
j_call: TRBJ2-1; d_call: .; clone_size: many; cdr3_length: 18; v_call: TRBV5-5; cdr3_nt: TGTGCCAGCAGCTTAGAGCCGGAGGGATGGTTCACGCACAATGAGCAGTTCTTC; cdr3_aa: CASSLEPEGWFTHNEQFF
j_call: TRBJ2-2; d_call: .; clone_size: many; cdr3_length: 15; v_call: TRBV20-1; cdr3_nt: TGCAGTGCTAGAGATCTGGAGGGCGGCACCGGGGAGCTGTTTTTT; cdr3_aa: CSARDLEGGTGELFF
j_call: TRBJ1-1; d_call: .; clone_size: many; cdr3_length: 14; v_call: TRBV30; cdr3_nt: TGTGCCTGGAGTATCACTGACATGAACACTGAAGCTTTCTTT; cdr3_aa: CAWSITDMNTEAFF
j_call: TRBJ1-2; d_call: TRBD1; clone_size: many; cdr3_length: 15; v_call: TRBV12-3/TRBV12-4; cdr3_nt: TGTGCCAGCAGTATTAGACAGGGGGCTGACTATGGCTACACCTTC; cdr3_aa: CASSIRQGADYGYTF
j_call: TRBJ2-3; d_call: TRBD2; clone_size: .; cdr3_length: 16; v_call: TRBV20-1; cdr3_nt: TGCAGTGCTAGGGGGACTAGCGGGAGGGCATCAGATACGCAGTATTTT; cdr3_aa: CSARGTSGRASDTQYF
j_call: TRBJ2-5; d_call: .; clone_size: .; cdr3_length: 15; v_call: TRBV28; cdr3_nt: TGTGCCAGCAGTTTTAGCGGAGAATACCAAGAGACCCAGTACTTC; cdr3_aa: CASSFSGEYQETQYF
j_call: TRBJ2-5; d_call: .; clone_size: many; cdr3_length: 12; v_call: TRBV27; cdr3_nt: TGTGCCAGCAGTTTAGGGGGAAAGACCCAGTACTTC; cdr3_aa: CASSLGGKTQYF
j_call: TRBJ1-5; d_call: TRBD1; clone_size: few; cdr3_length: 15; v_call: TRBV6-5; cdr3_nt: TGTGCCAGCAGTTACTCTGGGACAGGGATTCAGCCCCAGCATTTT; cdr3_aa: CASSYSGTGIQPQHF
j_call: TRBJ1-1; d_call: TRBD1; clone_size: many; cdr3_length: 12; v_call: TRBV30; cdr3_nt: TGTGCCTGGGACAGGGAGAACACTGAAGCTTTCTTT; cdr3_aa: CAWDRENTEAFF
j_call: TRBJ2-3; d_call: TRBD2; clone_size: many; cdr3_length: 18; v_call: TRBV3-1; cdr3_nt: TGTGCCAGCAGCCCGCTCCAGAGGCCGGGAGGACCCACAGATACGCAGTATTTT; cdr3_aa: CASSPLQRPGGPTDTQYF
j_call: TRBJ2-4; d_call: .; clone_size: once; cdr3_length: 14; v_call: TRBV6-2/TRBV6-3; cdr3_nt: TGTGCCAGCAGTCCGGGACTGGAAAAAAACATTCAGTACTTC; cdr3_aa: CASSPGLEKNIQYF
j_call: TRBJ2-7; d_call: .; clone_size: .; cdr3_length: 14; v_call: TRBV6-1; cdr3_nt: TGTGCCAGCAGTTCCATTGACAGAGGATACGAGCAGTACTTC; cdr3_aa: CASSSIDRGYEQYF
j_call: TRBJ2-1; d_call: TRBD1; clone_size: .; cdr3_length: 15; v_call: TRBV5-8; cdr3_nt: TGTGCCAGCAGCAAGGGACAGGGGGCGCAAGATGAGCAGTTCTTC; cdr3_aa: CASSKGQGAQDEQFF
j_call: TRBJ2-7; d_call: .; clone_size: .; cdr3_length: 13; v_call: TRBV4-1; cdr3_nt: TGCGCCAGCAGCCCAGAGGTTTTGGGCGAGCAGTACTTC; cdr3_aa: CASSPEVLGEQYF
j_call: TRBJ1-1; d_call: .; clone_size: many; cdr3_length: 15; v_call: TRBV28; cdr3_nt: TGTGCCAGCAGTTTGTCCCGGGTCGTAACCACTGAAGCTTTCTTT; cdr3_aa: CASSLSRVVTTEAFF
j_call: TRBJ1-5; d_call: .; clone_size: many; cdr3_length: 14; v_call: TRBV11-2; cdr3_nt: TGTGCCAGCAACATTAGCCGACAGAATCAGCCCCAGCATTTT; cdr3_aa: CASNISRQNQPQHF
j_call: TRBJ2-4; d_call: .; clone_size: few; cdr3_length: 16; v_call: TRBV12-3/TRBV12-4; cdr3_nt: TGTGCCAGCAGTTTAGTGGTCGGGGGGCTGAAAAACATTCAGTACTTC; cdr3_aa: CASSLVVGGLKNIQYF
j_call: TRBJ2-4; d_call: TRBD1; clone_size: many; cdr3_length: 15; v_call: TRBV18; cdr3_nt: TGTGCCAGCTCACCACCGGGAACAGGGGGAAACATTCAGTACTTC; cdr3_aa: CASSPPGTGGNIQYF
j_call: TRBJ2-7; d_call: TRBD1; clone_size: many; cdr3_length: 13; v_call: TRBV30; cdr3_nt: TGTGCCTGGAGTATTGGACAGGTCTACGAGCAGTACTTC; cdr3_aa: CAWSIGQVYEQYF
j_call: TRBJ1-5; d_call: .; clone_size: many; cdr3_length: 17; v_call: TRBV2; cdr3_nt: TGTGCCAGCACCGCTGACGGACCCAAGGTTACGAATCAGCCCCAGCATTTT; cdr3_aa: CASTADGPKVTNQPQHF
j_call: TRBJ2-2; d_call: .; clone_size: many; cdr3_length: 16; v_call: TRBV29-1; cdr3_nt: TGCAGCGTTGGGGGGGCCCGAGGTTCGAACACCGGGGAGCTGTTTTTT; cdr3_aa: CSVGGARGSNTGELFF
j_call: TRBJ2-7; d_call: .; clone_size: few; cdr3_length: 15; v_call: TRBV28; cdr3_nt: TGTGCCAGCAGTGATCCTTGGGCGGGATGGTACGAGCAGTACTTC; cdr3_aa: CASSDPWAGWYEQYF
j_call: TRBJ2-5; d_call: TRBD1; clone_size: few; cdr3_length: 16; v_call: TRBV6-6; cdr3_nt: TGTGCCAGCAGTTACGGGTGGGGACAGGGGGCTGAGACCCAGTACTTC; cdr3_aa: CASSYGWGQGAETQYF
j_call: TRBJ2-5; d_call: .; clone_size: many; cdr3_length: 16; v_call: TRBV11-3; cdr3_nt: TGTGCCAGCAGCTTAGATTTAACAGTACCTCAAGAGACCCAGTACTTC; cdr3_aa: CASSLDLTVPQETQYF
j_call: TRBJ2-7; d_call: TRBD2; clone_size: many; cdr3_length: 14; v_call: TRBV7-2; cdr3_nt: TGTGCCAGCAGCCTGGGACTAGCGGGGGGGGGGCAGTACTTC; cdr3_aa: CASSLGLAGGGQYF
j_call: TRBJ1-1; d_call: .; clone_size: few; cdr3_length: 16; v_call: TRBV7-9; cdr3_nt: TGTGCCAGCAGCTCTAGTGAGGGGGGCCAAAACACTGAAGCTTTCTTT; cdr3_aa: CASSSSEGGQNTEAFF
j_call: TRBJ2-1; d_call: .; clone_size: .; cdr3_length: 16; v_call: TRBV19; cdr3_nt: TGTGCCAGTACTAGCTCCGCCGGTAGCCCTTACAATGAGCAGTTCTTC; cdr3_aa: CASTSSAGSPYNEQFF
j_call: TRBJ1-5; d_call: TRBD1; clone_size: .; cdr3_length: 19; v_call: TRBV6-6; cdr3_nt: TGTGCCAGCAGTTACCAGTTGTCGCAGGGGGGGGGCTCGGGTCAGCCCCAGCATTTT; cdr3_aa: CASSYQLSQGGGSGQPQHF
j_call: TRBJ1-5; d_call: .; clone_size: many; cdr3_length: 12; v_call: TRBV20-1; cdr3_nt: TGCAGTGCTAGAGAGCCGGATCAGCCCCAGCATTTT; cdr3_aa: CSAREPDQPQHF
j_call: TRBJ2-2; d_call: TRBD2; clone_size: many; cdr3_length: 13; v_call: TRBV11-2; cdr3_nt: TGTGCCAGCCAGGGACTAAACACCGGGGAGCTGTTTTTT; cdr3_aa: CASQGLNTGELFF
j_call: TRBJ2-1; d_call: .; clone_size: many; cdr3_length: 13; v_call: TRBV20-1; cdr3_nt: TGCAGTGCTACCCTTGGACTCGCTCGACAGCAGTTCTTC; cdr3_aa: CSATLGLARQQFF
j_call: TRBJ2-7; d_call: .; clone_size: few; cdr3_length: 14; v_call: TRBV9; cdr3_nt: TGTGCCAGCAGCGTAGCAGACAGCTCCTACGAGCAGTACTTC; cdr3_aa: CASSVADSSYEQYF